The table lists the clone carrying this TCR beta chain with a few counts. Using immunoSEQ multiplex PCR, the repertoire was profiled, and TCRdb retains in-frame clones only, with some absent. The sample contains about 74,000 clones, more than 70% of which appear only once. The data derive from a study of blood T cell repertoires in COVID-19. This CDR3 comprises 14 residues. Germline CDR1 and CDR2: SGHNT and YYREEE (reference sequence). The V gene lost 1 base and the J gene lost 3 bases, with 10 bases spanning the gap. V gene TRBV5-4 combines with J gene TRBJ2-5; D may be TRBD2 (6 bases). Specimen: peripheral blood. The TCR comes from a man between 65 and 79 years old with active or convalescent COVID-19. CDR3 coding DNA: TGTGCCAGCAGCTTGTGGGGGGTAGAAGAGACCCAGTACTTC. It encodes CASSLWGVEETQYF.